These T cell receptor beta chains were read from a single sample in a study of regulatory T cells in long-lasting Graves disease. In TCRdb, the multiplex PCR reads were re-called with MiXCR into one record per CDR3 protein. Of more than 300,000 distinct CDR3 sequences listed, about 12% are singletons. This same sample was also part of a study on T cells in Graves' hyperthyroidism and ophthalmopathy.

The specimen was peripheral blood mononuclear cells (PBMCs), collected at new diagnosis, from a patient treated with antithyroid drugs. The receptors shown here come from a woman aged 18-30 years with Graves disease. Both conserved end residues are part of each CDR3. D genes are given only for firm matches. Not every row has a clone size; where given, it reads once, few, many or a size class.

d_call	v_call	cdr3_length	clone_size	j_call	cdr3_aa	cdr3_nt
-	TRBV20-1	12	many	TRBJ2-7	CSARDSPYEQYF	TGCAGTGCTAGAGACAGTCCCTACGAGCAGTACTTC
TRBD1	TRBV27	16	few	TRBJ1-1	CASREKTGAPGTEAFF	TGTGCCAGCAGGGAAAAGACAGGGGCCCCGGGGACTGAAGCTTTCTTT
-	TRBV3-2	16	many	TRBJ1-1	CASSPERGVTNTEAFF	TGTGCCAGCAGCCCCGAACGGGGGGTGACGAACACTGAAGCTTTCTTT
-	TRBV20-1	14	few	TRBJ1-1	CSADAVRASTEAFF	TGCAGTGCTGATGCTGTCAGGGCTTCCACTGAAGCTTTCTTT
TRBD1	TRBV6-1	12	few	TRBJ2-5	CASGQGEETQYF	TGTGCCAGCGGACAGGGGGAAGAGACCCAGTACTTC
-	TRBV20-1	14	many	TRBJ2-7	CSARENPEGYEQYF	TGCAGTGCTAGAGAGAACCCGGAGGGCTACGAGCAGTACTTC
-	TRBV7-9	14	-	TRBJ1-2	CASSLPGTTRGYTF	TGTGCCAGCAGCCTCCCCGGGACAACTCGTGGCTACACCTTC
-	TRBV30	14	many	TRBJ1-2	CAWSPPSGFYGYTF	TGTGCCTGGAGTCCGCCGTCCGGGTTCTATGGCTACACCTTC
TRBD1	TRBV5-1	15	few	TRBJ1-1	CASSLFGQVNTEAFF	TGCGCCAGCAGCTTGTTCGGACAGGTTAACACTGAAGCTTTCTTT
TRBD2	TRBV12-3/TRBV12-4	14	-	TRBJ2-7	CASSPGTSGREQYF	TGTGCCAGCAGTCCCGGGACTAGCGGGAGAGAGCAGTACTTC